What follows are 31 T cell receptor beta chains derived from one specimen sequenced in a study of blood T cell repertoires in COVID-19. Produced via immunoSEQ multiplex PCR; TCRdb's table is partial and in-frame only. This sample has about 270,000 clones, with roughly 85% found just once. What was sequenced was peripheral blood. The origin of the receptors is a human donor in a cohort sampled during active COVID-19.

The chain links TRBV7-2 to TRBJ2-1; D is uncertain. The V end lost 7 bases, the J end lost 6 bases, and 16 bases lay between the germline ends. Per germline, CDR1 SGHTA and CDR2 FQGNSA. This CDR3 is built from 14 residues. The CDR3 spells CASTILLVPNEQFF. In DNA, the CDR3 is TGTGCCAGCACCATCCTCCTAGTCCCCAATGAGCAGTTCTTC.

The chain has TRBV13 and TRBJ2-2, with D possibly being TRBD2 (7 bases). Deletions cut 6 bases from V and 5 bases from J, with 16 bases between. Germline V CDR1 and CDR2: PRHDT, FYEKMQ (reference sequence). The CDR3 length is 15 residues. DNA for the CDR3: TGTGCCAGCAGGATCGGGGGGCCGGTAACCGGGGAGCTGTTTTTT. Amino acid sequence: CASRIGGPVTGELFF.

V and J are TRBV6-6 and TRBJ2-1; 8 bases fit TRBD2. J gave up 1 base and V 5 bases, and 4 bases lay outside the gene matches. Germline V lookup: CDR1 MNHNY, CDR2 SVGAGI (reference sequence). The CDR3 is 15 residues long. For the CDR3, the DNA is TGTGCCAGCAGTCCTCGGGGGGGGTCCTACAATGAGCAGTTCTTC. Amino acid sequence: CASSPRGGSYNEQFF.

The chain's CDR3 is CASSSQGDIQYF. The CDR3 DNA is TGTGCCAGCAGCTCCCAGGGGGACATTCAGTACTTC. The gene calls are TRBV7-2 and TRBJ2-4; 7 positions agree with TRBD1. V trimming: 4 bases; J trimming: 8 bases; junction bases outside the gene matches: 2. The CDR3 totals 12 residues. Germline CDR1 is SGHTA and CDR2 is FQGNSA.

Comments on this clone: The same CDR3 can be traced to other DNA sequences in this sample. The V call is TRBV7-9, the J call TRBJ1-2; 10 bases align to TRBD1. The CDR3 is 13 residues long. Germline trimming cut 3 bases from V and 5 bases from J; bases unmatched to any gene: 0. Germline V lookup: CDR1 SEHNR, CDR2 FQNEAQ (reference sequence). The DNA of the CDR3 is TGTGCCAGCAGCTTGGGACAGGGGTATGGCTACACCTTC. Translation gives CASSLGQGYGYTF.

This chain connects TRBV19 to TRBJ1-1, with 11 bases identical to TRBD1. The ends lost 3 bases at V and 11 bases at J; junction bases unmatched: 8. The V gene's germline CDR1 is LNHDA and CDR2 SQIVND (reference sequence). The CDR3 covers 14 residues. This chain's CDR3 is CASSIGQGANGAFF. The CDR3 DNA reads TGTGCCAGTAGTATTGGACAGGGGGCGAATGGGGCTTTCTTT. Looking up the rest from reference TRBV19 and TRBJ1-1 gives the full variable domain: DGGITQSPKYLFRKEGQNVTLSCEQNLNHDAMYWYRQDPGQGLRLIYYSQIVNDFQKGDIAEGYSVSREKKESFPLTVTSAQKNPTAFYLCASSIGQGANGAFFGQGTRLTVV.

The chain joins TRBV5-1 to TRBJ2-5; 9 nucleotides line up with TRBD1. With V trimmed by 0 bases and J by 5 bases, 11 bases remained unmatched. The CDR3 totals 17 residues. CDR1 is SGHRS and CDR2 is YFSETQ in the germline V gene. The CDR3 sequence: CASSLGGQGQGLETQYF. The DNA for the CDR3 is TGCGCCAGCAGCTTGGGAGGACAGGGGCAAGGGTTGGAGACCCAGTACTTC.

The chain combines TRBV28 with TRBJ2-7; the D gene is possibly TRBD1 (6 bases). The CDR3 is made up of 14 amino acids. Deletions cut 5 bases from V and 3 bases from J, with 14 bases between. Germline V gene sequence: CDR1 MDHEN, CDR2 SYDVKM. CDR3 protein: CASSKWDKNYEQYF. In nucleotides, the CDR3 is TGTGCCAGCAGTAAATGGGACAAGAACTACGAGCAGTACTTC.

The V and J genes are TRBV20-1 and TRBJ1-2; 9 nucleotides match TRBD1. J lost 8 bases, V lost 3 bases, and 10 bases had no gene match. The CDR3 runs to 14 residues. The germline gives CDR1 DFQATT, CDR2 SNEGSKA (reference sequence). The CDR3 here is CSASGGGQGQGYTF. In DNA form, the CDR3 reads TGCAGTGCTAGTGGAGGGGGACAGGGACAGGGCTACACCTTC.

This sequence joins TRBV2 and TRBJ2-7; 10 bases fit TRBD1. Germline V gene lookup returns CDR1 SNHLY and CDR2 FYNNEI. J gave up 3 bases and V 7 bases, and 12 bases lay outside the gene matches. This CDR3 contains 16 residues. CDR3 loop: CASTIDPGTGVYEQYF. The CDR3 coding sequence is TGTGCCAGCACCATTGACCCCGGGACAGGGGTCTACGAGCAGTACTTC.

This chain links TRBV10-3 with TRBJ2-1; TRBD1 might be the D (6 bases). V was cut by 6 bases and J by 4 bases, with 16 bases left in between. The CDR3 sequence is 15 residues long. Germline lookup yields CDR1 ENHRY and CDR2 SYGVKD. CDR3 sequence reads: CAIRTDDRLYNEQFF. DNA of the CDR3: TGTGCCATCAGGACCGACGACAGGTTGTACAATGAGCAGTTCTTC.

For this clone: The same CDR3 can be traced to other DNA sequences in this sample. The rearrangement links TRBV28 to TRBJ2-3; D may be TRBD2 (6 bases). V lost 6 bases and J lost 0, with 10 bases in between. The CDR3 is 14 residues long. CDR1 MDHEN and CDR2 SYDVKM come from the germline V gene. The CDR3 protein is CASSPGSSTDTQYF. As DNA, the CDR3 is TGTGCCAGCAGCCCCGGGAGTAGCACAGATACGCAGTATTTT.

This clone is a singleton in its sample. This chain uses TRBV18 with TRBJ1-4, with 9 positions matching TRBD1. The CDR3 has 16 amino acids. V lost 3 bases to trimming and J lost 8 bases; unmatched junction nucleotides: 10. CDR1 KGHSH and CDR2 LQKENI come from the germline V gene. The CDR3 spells CASSPDGTGNGEKLFF. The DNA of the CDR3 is TGTGCCAGCTCACCCGACGGGACAGGGAATGGGGAAAAACTGTTTTTT.

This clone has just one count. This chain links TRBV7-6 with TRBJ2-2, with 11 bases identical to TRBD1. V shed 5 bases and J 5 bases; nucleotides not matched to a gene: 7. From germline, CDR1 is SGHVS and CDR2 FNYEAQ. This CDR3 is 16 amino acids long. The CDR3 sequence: CASSPGTGGQTGELFF. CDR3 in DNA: TGTGCCAGCAGCCCCGGGACAGGGGGGCAGACCGGGGAGCTGTTTTTT. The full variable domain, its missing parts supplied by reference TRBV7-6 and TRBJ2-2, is GAGVSQSPRYKVTKRGQDVALRCDPISGHVSLYWYRQALGQGPEFLTYFNYEAQQDKSGLPNDRFSAERPEGSISTLTIQRTEQRDSAMYRCASSPGTGGQTGELFFGEGSRLTVL.

CDR3 residues: CASKAVYGYTF. The CDR3 bases are TGTGCCAGCAAAGCCGTGTATGGCTACACCTTC. V and J are TRBV28 and TRBJ1-2, with D uncertain. The CDR3 has 11 amino acids. Trimming stripped 7 bases from V and 5 bases from J, with 8 bases between. Germline V gene sequence: CDR1 MDHEN, CDR2 SYDVKM.

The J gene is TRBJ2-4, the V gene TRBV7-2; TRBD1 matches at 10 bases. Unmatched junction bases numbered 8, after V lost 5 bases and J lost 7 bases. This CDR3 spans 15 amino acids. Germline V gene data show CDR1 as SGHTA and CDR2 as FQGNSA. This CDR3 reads CASSPRQGASNIQYF. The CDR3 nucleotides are TGTGCCAGCAGCCCTCGACAGGGGGCATCGAACATTCAGTACTTC.

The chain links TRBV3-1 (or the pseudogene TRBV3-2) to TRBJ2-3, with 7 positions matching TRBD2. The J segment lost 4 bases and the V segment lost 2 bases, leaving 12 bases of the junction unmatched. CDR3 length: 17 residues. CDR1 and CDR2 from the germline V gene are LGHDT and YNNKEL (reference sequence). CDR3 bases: TGTGCCAGCAGCCAATTTCCTAGCGGTGGGGCTTCAGATACGCAGTATTTT. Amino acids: CASSQFPSGGASDTQYF.

CDR3 sequence reads: CAISVGGNYGYTF. CDR3 nucleotides: TGTGCCATCAGTGTTGGCGGGAACTATGGCTACACCTTC. V gene TRBV10-3 combines with J gene TRBJ1-2, with D unresolved. The CDR3 runs 13 residues. Per germline, CDR1 ENHRY and CDR2 SYGVKD. Trimming took off 4 bases at V and 2 bases at J, with 8 bases between the two ends.

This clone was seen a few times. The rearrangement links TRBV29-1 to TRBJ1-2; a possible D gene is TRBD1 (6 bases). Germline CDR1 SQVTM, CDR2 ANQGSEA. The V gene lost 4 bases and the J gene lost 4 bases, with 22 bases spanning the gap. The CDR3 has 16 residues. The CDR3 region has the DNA TGCAGCGTTGTCGGGCAAACTCCAGGGGAGCCCTATGGCTACACCTTC. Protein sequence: CSVVGQTPGEPYGYTF.

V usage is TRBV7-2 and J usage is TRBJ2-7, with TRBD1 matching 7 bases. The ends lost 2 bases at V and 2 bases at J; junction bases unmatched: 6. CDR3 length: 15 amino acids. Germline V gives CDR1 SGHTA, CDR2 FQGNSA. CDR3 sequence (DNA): TGTGCCAGCAGCTTAAGATCGGGACAGCCCTACGAGCAGTACTTC. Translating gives CASSLRSGQPYEQYF.

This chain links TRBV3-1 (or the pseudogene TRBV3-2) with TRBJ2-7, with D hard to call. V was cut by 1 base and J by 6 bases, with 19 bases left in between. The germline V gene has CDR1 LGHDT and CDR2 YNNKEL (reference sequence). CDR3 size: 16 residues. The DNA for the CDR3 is TGTGCCAGCAGCCAAGGACGTGCGATGGGCCCTTTCGAGCAGTACTTC. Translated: CASSQGRAMGPFEQYF.

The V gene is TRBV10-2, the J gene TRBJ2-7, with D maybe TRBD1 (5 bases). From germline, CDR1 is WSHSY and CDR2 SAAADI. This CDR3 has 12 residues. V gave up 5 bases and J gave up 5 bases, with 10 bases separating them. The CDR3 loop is CASSLEDNEQYF. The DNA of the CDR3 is TGCGCCAGCAGTTTAGAGGACAACGAGCAGTACTTC.

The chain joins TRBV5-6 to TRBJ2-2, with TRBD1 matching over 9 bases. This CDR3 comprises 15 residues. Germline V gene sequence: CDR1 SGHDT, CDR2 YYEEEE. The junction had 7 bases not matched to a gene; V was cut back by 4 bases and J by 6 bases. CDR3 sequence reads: CASSPGTGRAGELFF. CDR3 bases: TGTGCCAGCAGCCCCGGGACAGGGAGGGCCGGGGAGCTGTTTTTT.

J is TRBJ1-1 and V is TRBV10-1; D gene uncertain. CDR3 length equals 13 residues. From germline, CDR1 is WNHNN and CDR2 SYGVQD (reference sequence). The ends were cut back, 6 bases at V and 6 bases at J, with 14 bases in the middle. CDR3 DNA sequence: TGCGCCAGCAGCCACGGGATGGCCGCTGAAGCTTTCTTT. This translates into CASSHGMAAEAFF.

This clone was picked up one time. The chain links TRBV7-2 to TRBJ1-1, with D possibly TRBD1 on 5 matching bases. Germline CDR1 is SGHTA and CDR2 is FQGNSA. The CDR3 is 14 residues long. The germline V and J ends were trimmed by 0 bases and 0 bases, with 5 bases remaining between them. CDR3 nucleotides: TGTGCCAGCAGCTTAGCCAGGGTGAACACTGAAGCTTTCTTT. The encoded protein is CASSLARVNTEAFF.

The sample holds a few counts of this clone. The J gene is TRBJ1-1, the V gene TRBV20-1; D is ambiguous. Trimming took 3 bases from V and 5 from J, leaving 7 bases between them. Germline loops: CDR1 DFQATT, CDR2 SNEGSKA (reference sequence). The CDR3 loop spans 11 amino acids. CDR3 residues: CSARRETEAFF. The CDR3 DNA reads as TGCAGTGCTAGGAGGGAAACTGAAGCTTTCTTT.

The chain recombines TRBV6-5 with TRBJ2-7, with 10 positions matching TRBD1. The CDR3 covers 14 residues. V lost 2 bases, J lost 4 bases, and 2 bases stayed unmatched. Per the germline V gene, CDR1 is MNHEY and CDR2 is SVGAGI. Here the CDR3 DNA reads TGTGCCAGCAGTTACCGGGACAGGGGATACGAGCAGTACTTC. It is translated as CASSYRDRGYEQYF.

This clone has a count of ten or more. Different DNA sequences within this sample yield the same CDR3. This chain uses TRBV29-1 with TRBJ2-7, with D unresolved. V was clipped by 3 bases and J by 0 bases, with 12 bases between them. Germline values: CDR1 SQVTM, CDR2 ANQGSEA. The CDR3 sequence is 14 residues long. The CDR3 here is CSVDWRLSSYEQYF. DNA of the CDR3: TGCAGCGTTGATTGGCGGTTAAGCTCCTACGAGCAGTACTTC.

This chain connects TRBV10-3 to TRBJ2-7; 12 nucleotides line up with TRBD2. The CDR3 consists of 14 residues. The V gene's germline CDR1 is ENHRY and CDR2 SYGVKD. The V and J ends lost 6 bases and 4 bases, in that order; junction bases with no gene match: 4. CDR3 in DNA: TGTGCCATCAGCGGACTAGCGGGAAAGTACGAGCAGTACTTC. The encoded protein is CAISGLAGKYEQYF.

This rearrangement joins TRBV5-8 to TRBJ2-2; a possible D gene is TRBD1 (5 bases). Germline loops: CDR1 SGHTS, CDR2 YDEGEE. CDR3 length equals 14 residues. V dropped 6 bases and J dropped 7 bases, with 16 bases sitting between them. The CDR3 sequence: CASILEGVIGELFF. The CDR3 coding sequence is TGTGCCAGCATCCTAGAAGGGGTCATCGGGGAGCTGTTTTTT.

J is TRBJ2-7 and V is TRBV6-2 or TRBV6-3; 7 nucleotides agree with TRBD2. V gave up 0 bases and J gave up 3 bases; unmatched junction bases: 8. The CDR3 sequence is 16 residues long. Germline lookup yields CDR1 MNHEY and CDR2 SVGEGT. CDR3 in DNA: TGTGCCAGCAGTTACTCGGTCGGCGGGGGTATCTACGAGCAGTACTTC. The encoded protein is CASSYSVGGGIYEQYF.